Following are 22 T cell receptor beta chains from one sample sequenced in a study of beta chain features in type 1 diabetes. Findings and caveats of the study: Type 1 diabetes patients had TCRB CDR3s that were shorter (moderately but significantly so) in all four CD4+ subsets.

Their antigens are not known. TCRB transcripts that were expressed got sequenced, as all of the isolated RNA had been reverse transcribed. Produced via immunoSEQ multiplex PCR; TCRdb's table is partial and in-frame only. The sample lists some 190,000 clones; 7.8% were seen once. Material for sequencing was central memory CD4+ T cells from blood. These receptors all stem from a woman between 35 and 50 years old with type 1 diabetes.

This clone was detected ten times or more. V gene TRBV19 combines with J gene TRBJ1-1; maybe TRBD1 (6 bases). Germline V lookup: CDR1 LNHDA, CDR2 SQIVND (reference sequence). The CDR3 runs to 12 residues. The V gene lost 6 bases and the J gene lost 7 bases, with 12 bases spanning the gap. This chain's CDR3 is CASSRDIGEAFF. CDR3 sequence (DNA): TGTGCCAGTAGCCGGGACATCGGTGAAGCTTTCTTT. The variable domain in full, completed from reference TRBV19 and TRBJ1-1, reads DGGITQSPKYLFRKEGQNVTLSCEQNLNHDAMYWYRQDPGQGLRLIYYSQIVNDFQKGDIAEGYSVSREKKESFPLTVTSAQKNPTAFYLCASSRDIGEAFFGQGTRLTVV.

CDR3 sequence reads: CASSLDRANQPQHF. For the CDR3, the DNA is TGTGCCAGCAGCTTAGACAGGGCCAATCAGCCCCAGCATTTT. V usage is TRBV7-2 and J usage is TRBJ1-5, with D possibly TRBD1 on 6 matching bases. The CDR3 sequence is 14 residues long. Germline V gene lookup returns CDR1 SGHTA and CDR2 FQGNSA. Trimming took off 1 base at V and 3 bases at J, with 7 bases between the two ends.

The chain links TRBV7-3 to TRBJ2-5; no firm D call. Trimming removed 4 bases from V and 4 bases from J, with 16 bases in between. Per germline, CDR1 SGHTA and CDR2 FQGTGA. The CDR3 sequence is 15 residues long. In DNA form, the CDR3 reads TGTGCCAGCAGCTATGACCCTGGGCCTCGAGAGACCCAGTACTTC. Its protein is CASSYDPGPRETQYF.

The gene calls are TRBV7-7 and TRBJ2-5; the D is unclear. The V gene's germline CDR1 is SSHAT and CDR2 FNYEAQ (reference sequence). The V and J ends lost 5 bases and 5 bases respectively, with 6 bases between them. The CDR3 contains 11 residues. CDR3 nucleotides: TGTGCCAGCAGCCCGTTGGAGACCCAGTACTTC. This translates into CASSPLETQYF.

CDR3 in DNA: TGTGCCAGCAGTTTACTAGCGGGGGATACGCAGTATTTT. It is translated as CASSLLAGDTQYF. V is TRBV7-9 and J is TRBJ2-3; 10 bases agree with TRBD2. The CDR3 totals 13 residues. The germline V gene encodes CDR1 SEHNR and CDR2 FQNEAQ (reference sequence). J lost 6 bases, V lost 6 bases, and 3 bases had no gene match. Based on the CDR3 plus reference TRBV7-9 and TRBJ2-3, the full variable domain is DTGVSQNPRHKITKRGQNVTFRCDPISEHNRLYWYRQTLGQGPEFLTYFQNEAQLEKSRLLSDRFSAERPKGSFSTLEIQRTEQGDSAMYLCASSLLAGDTQYFGPGTRLTVL.

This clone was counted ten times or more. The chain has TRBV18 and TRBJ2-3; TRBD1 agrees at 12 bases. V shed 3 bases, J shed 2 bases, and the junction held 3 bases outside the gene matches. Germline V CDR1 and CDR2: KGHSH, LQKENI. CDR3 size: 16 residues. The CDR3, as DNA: TGTGCCAGCTCACCGGGACAGGGGGCCTTCACAGATACGCAGTATTTT. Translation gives CASSPGQGAFTDTQYF.

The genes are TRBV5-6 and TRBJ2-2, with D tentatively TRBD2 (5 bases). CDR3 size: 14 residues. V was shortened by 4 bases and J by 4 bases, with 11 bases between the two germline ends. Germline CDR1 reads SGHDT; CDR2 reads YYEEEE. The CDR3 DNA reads TGTGCCAGCAGCCCGCCGGGGTTCACCGGGGAGCTGTTTTTT. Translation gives CASSPPGFTGELFF.

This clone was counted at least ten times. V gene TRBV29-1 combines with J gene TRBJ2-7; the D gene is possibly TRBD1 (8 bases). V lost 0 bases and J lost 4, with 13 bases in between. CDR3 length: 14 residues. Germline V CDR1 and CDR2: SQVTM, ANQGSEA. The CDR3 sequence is CSVEEDREGYEQYF. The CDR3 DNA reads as TGCAGCGTTGAAGAGGACAGGGAGGGTTACGAGCAGTACTTC.

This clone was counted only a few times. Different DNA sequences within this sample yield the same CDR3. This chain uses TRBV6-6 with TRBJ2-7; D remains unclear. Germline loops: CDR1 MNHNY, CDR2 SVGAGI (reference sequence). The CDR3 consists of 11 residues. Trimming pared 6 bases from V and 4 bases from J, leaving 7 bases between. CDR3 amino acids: CASSPSYEQYF. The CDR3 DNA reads TGTGCCAGCAGCCCCTCGTACGAGCAGTACTTC.

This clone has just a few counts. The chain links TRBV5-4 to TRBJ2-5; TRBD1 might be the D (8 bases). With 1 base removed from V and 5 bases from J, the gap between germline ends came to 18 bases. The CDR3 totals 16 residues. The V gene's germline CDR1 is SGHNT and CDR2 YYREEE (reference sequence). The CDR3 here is CASSLRSGQGGETQYF. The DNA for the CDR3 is TGTGCCAGCAGCTTGCGTAGCGGACAGGGAGGGGAGACCCAGTACTTC.

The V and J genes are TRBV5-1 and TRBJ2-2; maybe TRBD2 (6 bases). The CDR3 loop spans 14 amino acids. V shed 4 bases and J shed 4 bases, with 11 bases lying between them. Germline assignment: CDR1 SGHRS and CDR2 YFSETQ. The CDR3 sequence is CASSGGLTTGELFF. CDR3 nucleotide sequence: TGCGCCAGCAGCGGAGGGCTGACCACCGGGGAGCTGTTTTTT.

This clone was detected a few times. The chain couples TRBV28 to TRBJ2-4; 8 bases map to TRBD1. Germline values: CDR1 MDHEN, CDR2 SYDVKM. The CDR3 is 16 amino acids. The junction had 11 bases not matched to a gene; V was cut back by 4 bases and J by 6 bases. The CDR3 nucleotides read TGTGCCAGCAGTTCTCTTGGACAGGGTAAAGGAAACATTCAGTACTTC. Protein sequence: CASSSLGQGKGNIQYF.

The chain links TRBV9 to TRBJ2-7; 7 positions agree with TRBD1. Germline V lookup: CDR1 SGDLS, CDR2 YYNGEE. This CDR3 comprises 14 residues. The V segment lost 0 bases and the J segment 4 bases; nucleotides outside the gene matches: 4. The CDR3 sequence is CASSVGGTAYEQYF. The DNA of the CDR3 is TGTGCCAGCAGCGTAGGGGGGACAGCATACGAGCAGTACTTC.

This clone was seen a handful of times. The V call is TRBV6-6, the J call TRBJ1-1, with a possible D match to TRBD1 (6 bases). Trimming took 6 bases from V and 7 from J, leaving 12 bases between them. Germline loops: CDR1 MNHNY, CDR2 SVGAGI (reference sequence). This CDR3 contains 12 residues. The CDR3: CASRPGQHEAFF. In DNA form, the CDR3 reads TGTGCCAGCAGACCAGGACAGCATGAAGCTTTCTTT.

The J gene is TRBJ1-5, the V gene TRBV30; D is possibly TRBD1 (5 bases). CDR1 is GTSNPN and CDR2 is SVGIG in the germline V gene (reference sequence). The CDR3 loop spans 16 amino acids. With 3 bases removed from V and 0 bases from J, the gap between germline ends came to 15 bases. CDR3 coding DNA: TGTGCCTGGAGCCTTGGGGACTCATATAGCAATCAGCCCCAGCATTTT. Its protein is CAWSLGDSYSNQPQHF.

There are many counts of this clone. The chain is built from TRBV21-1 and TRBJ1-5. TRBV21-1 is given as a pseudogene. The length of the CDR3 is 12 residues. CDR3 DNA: TGTGCCAGCAGCATCGGGGTCGGGCCCCAGCATTTT. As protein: CASSIGVGPQHF.

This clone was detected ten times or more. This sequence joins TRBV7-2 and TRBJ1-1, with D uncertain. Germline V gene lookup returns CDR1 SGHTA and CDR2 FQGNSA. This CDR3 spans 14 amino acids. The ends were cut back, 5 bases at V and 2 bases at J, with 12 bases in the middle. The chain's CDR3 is CASSPGPANTEAFF. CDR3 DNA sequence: TGTGCCAGCAGCCCGGGTCCAGCAAACACTGAAGCTTTCTTT.

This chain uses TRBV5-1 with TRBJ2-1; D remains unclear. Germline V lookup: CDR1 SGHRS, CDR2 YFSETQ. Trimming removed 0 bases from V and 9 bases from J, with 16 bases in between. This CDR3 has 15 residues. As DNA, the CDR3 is TGCGCCAGCAGCTTGGACGGAAACCCTGAGGCTGAGCAGTTCTTC. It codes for CASSLDGNPEAEQFF.

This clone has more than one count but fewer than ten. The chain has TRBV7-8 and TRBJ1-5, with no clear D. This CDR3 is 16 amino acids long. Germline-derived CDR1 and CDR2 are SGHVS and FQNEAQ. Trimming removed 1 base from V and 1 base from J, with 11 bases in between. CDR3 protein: CASSLGTGGSNQPQHF. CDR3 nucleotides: TGTGCCAGCAGCTTAGGAACGGGTGGGAGCAATCAGCCCCAGCATTTT.

The DNA of the CDR3 is TGTGCCAGCAGCCCAGGACAGGGTAGGACAGATACGCAGTATTTT. Its protein product is CASSPGQGRTDTQYF. J is TRBJ2-3 and V is TRBV7-9, with 8 bases lining up with TRBD1. The CDR3 extends over 15 amino acids. The V gene end was trimmed by 5 bases and the J gene end by 3 bases; junction bases not matched to a gene: 7. The germline V gene has CDR1 SEHNR and CDR2 FQNEAQ (reference sequence).

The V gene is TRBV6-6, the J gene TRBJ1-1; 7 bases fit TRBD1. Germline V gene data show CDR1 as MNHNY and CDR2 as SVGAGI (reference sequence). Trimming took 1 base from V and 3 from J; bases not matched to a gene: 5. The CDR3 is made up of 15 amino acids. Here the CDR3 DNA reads TGTGCCAGCAGTTACTGGAGACAGGGAGACACTGAAGCTTTCTTT. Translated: CASSYWRQGDTEAFF.

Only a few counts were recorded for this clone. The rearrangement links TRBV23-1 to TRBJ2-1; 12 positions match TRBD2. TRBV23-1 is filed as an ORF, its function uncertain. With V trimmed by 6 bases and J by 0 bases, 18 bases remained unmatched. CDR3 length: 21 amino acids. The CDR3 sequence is CASSPHQVLAGGLLSYNEQFF. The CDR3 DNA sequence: TGCGCCAGCAGCCCCCACCAAGTACTAGCGGGGGGTCTTCTCTCCTACAATGAGCAGTTCTTC.